These T cell receptor beta chains were read from a single sample in a study of cytomegalovirus exposure and HLA in healthy donors. The table came from immunoSEQ multiplex PCR; TCRdb's copy has only in-frame clones and leaves some out. This sample's table reports approximately 140,000 clones. The specimen sequenced was PBMCs. The receptors come from a man aged 35-49 years in good health and CMV-seronegative. Each CDR3 is given without its conserved first and last residue.

CDR3aa | j_gene | v_gene
ASSELRNTGELF | TRBJ2-2 | TRBV2
ASSLAGLLNTEAF | TRBJ1-1 | TRBV7-8
ASTLAAVEELF | TRBJ2-2 | TRBV7-6
ASIKPGLAGTGELF | TRBJ2-2 | TRBV6-6
ASSPGTKGTYEQY | TRBJ2-7 | TRBV5-1
ASSVGQSHNSPFH | TRBJ1-6 | TRBV9
ASSRMYAGLAGGQEQY | TRBJ2-7 | TRBV5-6
ASSLGGGTDTQY | TRBJ2-3 | TRBV5-1
ASSIRWGRQETQY | TRBJ2-5 | TRBV9
ASTSGQNYEQY | TRBJ2-7 | TRBV28